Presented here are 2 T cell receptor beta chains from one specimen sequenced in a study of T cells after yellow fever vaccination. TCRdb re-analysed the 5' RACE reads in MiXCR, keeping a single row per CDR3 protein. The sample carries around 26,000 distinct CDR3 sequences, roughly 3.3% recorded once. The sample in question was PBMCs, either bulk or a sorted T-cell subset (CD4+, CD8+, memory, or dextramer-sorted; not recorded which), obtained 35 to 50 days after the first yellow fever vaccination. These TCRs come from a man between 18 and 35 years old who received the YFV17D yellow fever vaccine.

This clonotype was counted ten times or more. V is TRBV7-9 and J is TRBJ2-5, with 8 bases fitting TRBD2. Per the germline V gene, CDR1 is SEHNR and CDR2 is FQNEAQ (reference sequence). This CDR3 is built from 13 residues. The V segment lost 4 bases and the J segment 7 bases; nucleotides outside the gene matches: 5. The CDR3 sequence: CASSSGLEGTQYF. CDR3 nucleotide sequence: TGTGCCAGCAGCTCGGGACTAGAAGGGACCCAGTACTTC. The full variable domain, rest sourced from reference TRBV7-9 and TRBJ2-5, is DTGVSQNPRHKITKRGQNVTFRCDPISEHNRLYWYRQTLGQGPEFLTYFQNEAQLEKSRLLSDRFSAERPKGSFSTLEIQRTEQGDSAMYLCASSSGLEGTQYFGPGTRLLVL.

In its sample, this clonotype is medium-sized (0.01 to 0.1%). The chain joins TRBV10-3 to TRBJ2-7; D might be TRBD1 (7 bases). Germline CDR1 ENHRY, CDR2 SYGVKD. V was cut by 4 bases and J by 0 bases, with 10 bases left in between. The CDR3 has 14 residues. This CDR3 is CAISGGDSSYEQYF. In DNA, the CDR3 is TGTGCCATCAGTGGGGGGGACAGCTCCTACGAGCAGTACTTC.